These T cell receptor beta chains were read from a single sample in a study of T cells in Graves' hyperthyroidism and ophthalmopathy. TCRdb processed the multiplex PCR reads anew with MiXCR; each CDR3 protein has one entry. The sample yields about 400,000 distinct CDR3 sequences, about an eighth seen once. Specimen: blood. All receptors come from a man aged 45-65 years with Graves' ophthalmopathy. CDR3s leave out the opening cysteine and the closing phenylalanine or tryptophan.

J: TRBJ2-1
V: TRBV4-1
CDR3: ASSQGTGVNEQF

J: TRBJ1-1
V: TRBV18
CDR3: ASSPAGEYTEAF

J: TRBJ2-3
V: TRBV30
CDR3: AWMPIVESTDTQY

J: TRBJ1-5
V: TRBV4-1
CDR3: ASSLRDRDNQPQH

J: TRBJ1-2
V: TRBV30
CDR3: AYNTGLSGYT

J: TRBJ2-3
V: TRBV2
CDR3: ASSDPLAGSTDTQY

J: TRBJ1-1
V: TRBV19
CDR3: ASSYGQGLMNTEAF

J: TRBJ1-2
V: TRBV4-1
CDR3: ASSQGNRDKNYGYT

J: TRBJ2-5
V: TRBV6-1
CDR3: ASSEAPPREGQETQY

J: TRBJ2-1
V: TRBV12-3/TRBV12-4
CDR3: AGLAGTPREQF

J: TRBJ1-5
V: TRBV20-1
CDR3: SARDRGNQPQH

J: TRBJ1-2
V: TRBV6-1
CDR3: ASSRATGGNYGYT

J: TRBJ2-7
V: TRBV20-1
CDR3: SVRTSGSYEQY

J: TRBJ2-4
V: TRBV27
CDR3: ASRGTGGIAKNIQY

J: TRBJ1-6
V: TRBV28
CDR3: ASRSYSYSPLH

J: TRBJ2-1
V: TRBV7-2
CDR3: ASTIQRPSYNEQF

J: TRBJ1-1
V: TRBV11-2
CDR3: ASSFRGHPEAF

J: TRBJ2-7
V: TRBV28
CDR3: ASSFSGQGLNEQY

J: TRBJ2-5
V: TRBV9
CDR3: ASSVPRGEDETQY

J: TRBJ2-3
V: TRBV4-2
CDR3: ASSQEAFLSTDTQY

J: TRBJ2-3
V: TRBV30
CDR3: AWSGGYTDTQY

J: TRBJ2-1
V: TRBV19
CDR3: ASSRGLAGENEQF

J: TRBJ2-4
V: TRBV28
CDR3: ASSSPGEAKNIQY

J: TRBJ1-5
V: TRBV11-2
CDR3: ASSLDLSPQH

J: TRBJ2-1
V: TRBV20-1
CDR3: SAISGSRINEQF

J: TRBJ1-5
V: TRBV7-9
CDR3: ASSLDSNQPQH

J: TRBJ1-5
V: TRBV5-1
CDR3: ASSLGGQVNQPQH

J: TRBJ2-2
V: TRBV14
CDR3: ASSPLAGPPGELF

J: TRBJ2-2
V: TRBV5-4
CDR3: ASSLEGRENTGELF

J: TRBJ2-1
V: TRBV6-2/TRBV6-3
CDR3: ASTGGRGSYNEQF

J: TRBJ2-3
V: TRBV29-1
CDR3: SVDPSGTSTDTQY

J: TRBJ2-7
V: TRBV28
CDR3: ASSFRTSGSYEQY

J: TRBJ1-2
V: TRBV7-8
CDR3: ASSPRTQTNYGYT

J: TRBJ1-5
V: TRBV30
CDR3: AWYPGQGDQPQH

J: TRBJ2-1
V: TRBV30
CDR3: AWSSSLAGSGNEQF

J: TRBJ1-5
V: TRBV3-1
CDR3: ASSHDSRAGQPQH

J: TRBJ1-6
V: TRBV3-1
CDR3: TSSPIRLGGSPLH

J: TRBJ2-3
V: TRBV11-2
CDR3: ASSLDSTWGADTQY

J: TRBJ2-1
V: TRBV6-6
CDR3: ASSYSGPGRAGYNEQF

J: TRBJ2-1
V: TRBV5-8
CDR3: ASSSPEVYNEQF

J: TRBJ2-7
V: TRBV20-1
CDR3: SARKGLAGDEQY

J: TRBJ1-1
V: TRBV2
CDR3: ASRRGGRMNTEAF

J: TRBJ2-7
V: TRBV28
CDR3: ASTPGGEDEQY

J: TRBJ1-1
V: TRBV7-9
CDR3: ASSSSGRGYTEAF

J: TRBJ2-1
V: TRBV11-2
CDR3: ASSSWESESPEQF

J: TRBJ2-5
V: TRBV29-1
CDR3: SVEDPGTNQETQY

J: TRBJ2-2
V: TRBV5-5
CDR3: ASNILRDAGELF

J: TRBJ2-5
V: TRBV5-1
CDR3: ASSLGTPGETQY

J: TRBJ1-5
V: TRBV4-1
CDR3: ASSQSVDQPQH

J: TRBJ2-2
V: TRBV6-1
CDR3: ASSESQNRELF

J: TRBJ1-4
V: TRBV20-1
CDR3: SASPQTRSEKLF

J: -
V: TRBV6-1
CDR3: ASSRLFGGLADTQH

J: TRBJ2-2
V: TRBV15
CDR3: ATSTPGAEANTGELF